The next 20 T cell receptor beta chains were all read from a single sample in a study of shared clonotypes between healthy human individuals (dated by TCRdb to the early 2020s). The library relied on the immunoSEQ multiplex PCR assay. TCRdb holds this immuneACCESS table with in-frame rearrangements only. Some clones are missing; in checked studies, unresolved V genes explain under half, and the rest has no known cause. Present in this sample are roughly 1.4 million clones, approximately 98.5% of which were seen just once. The ten largest clonotypes hold over 0.3% of the sample. The sample comprised naive CD4+ T cells sorted from blood. The cell subset or site label, as the study defines it: CD45RA+ positively selected. The receptors were sampled from a man aged 25 to 40 in good health.

This sequence joins TRBV4-3 and TRBJ1-1; D is undetermined. Trimming shortened V by 0 bases and J by 11 bases, and 13 bases separated the two germline ends. Germline lookup yields CDR1 LGHNA and CDR2 YSLEER. The CDR3 is made up of 13 amino acids. In DNA form, the CDR3 reads TGCGCCAGCAGCCAAGAAGGAGTGACGCGGGCTTTCTTT. Protein product: CASSQEGVTRAFF.

The chain's CDR3 is CASSVRDRGSYEQYF. Here the CDR3 DNA reads TGTGCCAGCAGCGTCCGGGACAGGGGCAGCTACGAGCAGTACTTC. The chain carries TRBV9 and TRBJ2-7, with 10 nucleotides matching TRBD1. The CDR3 extends over 15 amino acids. Germline values: CDR1 SGDLS, CDR2 YYNGEE. J was trimmed by 3 bases and V by 2 bases; bases with no gene match: 5.

The J gene is TRBJ2-1, the V gene TRBV7-3; D is unclear. The length of the CDR3 is 14 residues. Trimming took off 5 bases at V and 4 bases at J, with 12 bases between the two ends. The germline CDR1 and CDR2 sequences are SGHTA and FQGTGA. CDR3 sequence (DNA): TGTGCCAGCAGCGCAAACCATGAATACAATGAGCAGTTCTTC. It is translated as CASSANHEYNEQFF.

This rearrangement joins TRBV6-5 to TRBJ1-5; D gene uncertain. Per germline, CDR1 MNHEY and CDR2 SVGAGI. V dropped 6 bases and J dropped 5 bases, with 11 bases sitting between them. CDR3 length: 13 residues. CDR3 sequence: CASSPGWDQPQHF. In DNA form, the CDR3 reads TGTGCCAGCAGCCCTGGTTGGGATCAGCCCCAGCATTTT.

This clone was observed once. The V call is TRBV21-1, the J call TRBJ2-7; the D call TRBD1 from the table was never checked on the DNA. TRBV21-1 is a recognized pseudogene. The CDR3 sequence is 13 residues long. The CDR3 nucleotides are TGTGCCAGCAGCCGACAGGGGGCCGACGAGCAGTACTTC. The encoded protein is CASSRQGADEQYF.

The rearrangement links TRBV5-4 to TRBJ2-7; tentatively, D is TRBD1 (5 bases). The CDR3 has 15 residues. The V end was cut by 4 bases, the J end by 3 bases, with 17 bases between. CDR1 is SGHNT, CDR2 YYREEE, per germline (reference sequence). CDR3 in amino acids: CASSPPTGNYYEQYF. CDR3 in DNA: TGTGCCAGCAGCCCCCCCACAGGAAATTACTACGAGCAGTACTTC.

This clone was detected only once. The gene calls are TRBV5-1 and TRBJ2-5; D may be TRBD1 (6 bases). The CDR3 has 14 amino acids. The germline V gene encodes CDR1 SGHRS and CDR2 YFSETQ. V was clipped by 6 bases and J by 5 bases, with 17 bases between them. CDR3 in DNA: TGCGCCAGCACCCTGGGGGCTAACTCGGAGACCCAGTACTTC. Its translation is CASTLGANSETQYF.

This chain links TRBV29-1 with TRBJ2-7; 8 bases fit TRBD2. The CDR3 is made up of 13 amino acids. Germline V CDR1 and CDR2: SQVTM, ANQGSEA. The ends lost 7 bases at V and 7 bases at J; junction bases unmatched: 12. Here the CDR3 reads CSAEETSVGEQYF. CDR3 bases: TGCAGCGCCGAAGAGACTAGCGTGGGAGAGCAGTACTTC.

CDR3 protein: CASSSAGGTYNEQFF. CDR3 bases: TGTGCCAGCAGCTCAGCGGGAGGAACCTACAATGAGCAGTTCTTC. This chain joins TRBV27 and TRBJ2-1; 9 bases map to TRBD2. Looked up from germline, CDR1 is MNHEY and CDR2 is SMNVEV (reference sequence). V was pared by 6 bases and J by 2 bases, with 5 bases of the junction left unmatched. This CDR3 has 15 residues.

About this clone: Other DNA sequences in this specimen translate into the identical CDR3. V usage is TRBV6-5 and J usage is TRBJ2-5, with a weak D call TRBD1 (6 bases). Trimming took 0 bases from V and 2 from J, leaving 7 bases between them. The CDR3 extends over 14 amino acids. Per germline, CDR1 MNHEY and CDR2 SVGAGI. CDR3 in amino acids: CASSYSRGQETQYF. CDR3 bases: TGTGCCAGCAGTTACTCGAGGGGGCAAGAGACCCAGTACTTC.

As for this clone: A junction end diverges from the germline sequence, so it may reflect a read error. The gene calls are TRBV7-6 and TRBJ2-1; D unclear. This CDR3 region has 13 residues. The germline gives CDR1 SGHVS, CDR2 FNYEAQ. CDR3 nucleotides: TGTGCCAGCAGCTCGGACCGTAATGCCCGACCCCTCTTC. Protein product: CASSSDRNARPLF.

The chain carries TRBV29-1 and TRBJ2-7, with 8 nucleotides matching TRBD1. The length of the CDR3 is 13 residues. Per the germline V gene, CDR1 is SQVTM and CDR2 is ANQGSEA. Trimming took 4 bases from V and 6 from J; bases not matched to a gene: 8. The CDR3 loop reads CSVVRDRPSEQYF. DNA of the CDR3: TGCAGCGTTGTCCGGGACAGGCCTTCCGAGCAGTACTTC.

The chain employs TRBV6-5 and TRBJ1-1; the D is unclear. V dropped 2 bases and J dropped 6 bases, with 16 bases sitting between them. The germline V gene encodes CDR1 MNHEY and CDR2 SVGAGI. The CDR3 consists of 15 residues. DNA for the CDR3: TGTGCCAGCAGTTACAGCCCTCAAAATAGCCCTGAAGCTTTCTTT. It specifies CASSYSPQNSPEAFF.

This chain connects TRBV11-2 to TRBJ2-1, with a possible D match to TRBD2 (8 bases). Between the trimmed V and J ends, which lost 4 bases and 0 bases, there was a span of 19 bases. This CDR3 is built from 18 residues. Germline CDR1 SGHAT, CDR2 FQNNGV. As DNA, the CDR3 is TGTGCCAGCAGCTCCCCCACAGCGGGGGACAGCTCCTACAATGAGCAGTTCTTC. It is translated as CASSSPTAGDSSYNEQFF.

This chain connects TRBV4-1 to TRBJ2-3; 9 bases are a match to TRBD2. CDR1 and CDR2 from the germline V gene are MGHRA and YSYEKL. The length of the CDR3 is 13 residues. V lost 1 base to trimming and J lost 8 bases; unmatched junction nucleotides: 1. The CDR3 DNA follows: TGCGCCAGCAGCCAAGGAGCGGGAGGTACGCAGTATTTT. Translation: CASSQGAGGTQYF.

The gene calls are TRBV30 and TRBJ2-7; D ambiguous. The V end lost 4 bases, the J end lost 2 bases, and 12 bases lay between the germline ends. This CDR3 has 13 amino acids. Looked up from germline, CDR1 is GTSNPN and CDR2 is SVGIG (reference sequence). The CDR3 sequence: CAWKQLLPYEQYF. CDR3 nucleotide sequence: TGTGCCTGGAAACAGTTGTTGCCCTACGAGCAGTACTTC.

This chain joins TRBV7-6 and TRBJ2-7; 8 nucleotides agree with TRBD1. Germline CDR1 reads SGHVS; CDR2 reads FNYEAQ. CDR3 size: 14 residues. With V trimmed by 6 bases and J by 0 bases, 4 bases remained unmatched. Here the CDR3 DNA reads TGTGCCAGCAGTCAGACAGGGGTCTCCTACGAGCAGTACTTC. This sequence encodes CASSQTGVSYEQYF.

This chain uses TRBV20-1 with TRBJ1-5, with no clear D. The CDR3 is made up of 11 amino acids. Germline lookup yields CDR1 DFQATT and CDR2 SNEGSKA (reference sequence). V lost 7 bases and J lost 6, with 10 bases in between. The CDR3 sequence: CSGGGSQPQHF. In nucleotides, the CDR3 is TGCAGTGGGGGAGGTAGTCAGCCCCAGCATTTT.

The V gene is TRBV7-8, the J gene TRBJ2-1, with TRBD2 matching 7 bases. Germline loops: CDR1 SGHVS, CDR2 FQNEAQ. The junction had 3 bases not matched to a gene; V was cut back by 3 bases and J by 4 bases. The CDR3 loop spans 14 amino acids. CDR3 region: CASSLPGLYNEQFF. CDR3 bases: TGTGCCAGCAGCTTGCCGGGACTATACAATGAGCAGTTCTTC.

The genes are TRBV9 and TRBJ2-7; D unclear. In germline, CDR1 is SGDLS, CDR2 YYNGEE. The CDR3 is made up of 13 amino acids. The ends were cut back, 4 bases at V and 0 bases at J, with 8 bases in the middle. CDR3 sequence (DNA): TGTGCCAGCAGCTCGCCGTACTCCTACGAGCAGTACTTC. Its protein product is CASSSPYSYEQYF.